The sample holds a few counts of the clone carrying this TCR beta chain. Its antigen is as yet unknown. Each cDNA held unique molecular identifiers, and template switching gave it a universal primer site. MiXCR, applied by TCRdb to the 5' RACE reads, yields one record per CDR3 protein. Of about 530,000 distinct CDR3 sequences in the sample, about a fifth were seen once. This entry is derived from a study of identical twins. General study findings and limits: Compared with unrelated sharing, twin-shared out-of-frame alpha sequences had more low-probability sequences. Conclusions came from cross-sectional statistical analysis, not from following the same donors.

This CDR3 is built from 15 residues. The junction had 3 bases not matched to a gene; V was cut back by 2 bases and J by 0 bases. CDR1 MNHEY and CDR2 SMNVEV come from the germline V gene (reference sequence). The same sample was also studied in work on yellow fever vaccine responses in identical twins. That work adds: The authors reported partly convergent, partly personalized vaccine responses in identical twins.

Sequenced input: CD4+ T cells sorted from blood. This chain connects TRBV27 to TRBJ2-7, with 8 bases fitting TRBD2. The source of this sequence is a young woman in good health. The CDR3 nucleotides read TGTGCCAGCAGTTTAGGCGGGAGGAGCTCCTACGAGCAGTACTTC. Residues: CASSLGGRSSYEQYF.